This T cell receptor (beta chain) was captured in a study of T-cell memory formation after mild COVID-19. Trimming removed 0 bases from V and 3 bases from J, with 12 bases in between. Germline assignment: CDR1 SGHAT and CDR2 FQNNGV. The length of the CDR3 is 15 residues. This clonotype was found many times. One entry per CDR3 protein, called by TCRdb with MiXCR from the 5' RACE reads. The sample holds 350,000 to 500,000 distinct CDR3 sequences, roughly a quarter seen once. The sequenced sample consisted of PBMCs or a T cell subset sorted from them (not recorded which). The chain recombines TRBV11-2 with TRBJ2-7; tentatively, D is TRBD2 (5 bases). The sequence derives from an adult woman who had mild COVID-19 (a few samples of this study predate the infection). Cell type and time point are not known. CDR3 nucleotides: TGTGCCAGCAGCTTAGAGGGGTCCGGGATCTACGAGCAGTACTTC. This gives the protein CASSLEGSGIYEQYF.